The entry that follows covers one TCR beta chain sequence. V shed 4 bases and J 6 bases; nucleotides not matched to a gene: 4. Germline lookup yields CDR1 MNHEY and CDR2 SVGAGI. CDR3 length equals 14 residues. Participant age was about 18 to 95 years, and participants resided in roughly 24 US areas. Symptom resolution, clearance, or two negative PCRs marked donors in Cohort 3 as recovered. The data were produced by immunoSEQ multiplex PCR, yet TCRdb's version contains in-frame clones alone and is incomplete. The repertoire holds 180,000 or so clones, over 80% seen once, with roughly 13% in the top ten. This specimen comes from a study of blood T cell repertoires in COVID-19. About the study: There were acute and convalescent COVID-19 samples, and they came from the United States, Italy and Spain.

The TCR comes from a woman aged 55-69 years who had recovered from COVID-19. Material: PBMCs or T cells enriched from blood (not recorded which). The chain links TRBV6-5 to TRBJ1-5; 9 bases are a match to TRBD1. This CDR3 is CASSFGQGRQPQHF. CDR3 sequence (DNA): TGTGCCAGCAGTTTCGGACAGGGGCGTCAGCCCCAGCATTTT.